This paragraph covers one T cell receptor (beta chain) sequence. What antigen it recognizes has not been identified. No base-level quality is on record; no much larger clone is a single base apart. TCRbeta CDR3 regions were amplified from genomic DNA using the immunoSEQ Assay, a bias-controlled multiplex PCR. Turning to the authors' computational methods: The number of nucleated cells in each sample was estimated from the amplification of reference gene primers within the assay. To quantify the absolute abundance of each unique TCRbeta CDR3 rearrangement, sequence reads were collapsed and filtered. Productive Simpson clonality was computed per sample as the square root of Simpson's diversity index over productive rearrangements. What TCRdb holds here is the immuneACCESS table cut down to in-frame rearrangements. Part of the clones is not present; checked against another copy, under half of the missing clones reflect an unresolved V gene, and the others are unexplained. That table furnishes V, J and clone size, whereas the DNA furnished D and trimming. The sample table lists roughly 220,000 clones, 84% of them with a count of one. The leading ten clones occupy about 20% of the sample.

The germline V gene (reference sequence) provides CDR1 SGHNT and CDR2 YYREEE. The CDR3, cysteine through phenylalanine, is 17 amino acids long. Of the read, only the CDR3 DNA is kept; its 51 bases are in frame from base 1. V and J are trimmed by 0 bases and 4 bases, and the gene matches miss 9 bases of the junction. These data belong to a study of blood T cell repertoires in COVID-19 (dated by TCRdb to 2019 to 2021). For the study in its entirety: The collaborator samples originated in the United States, Italy and Spain and spanned the acute and convalescent phases of COVID-19. The prospective study material was composed of cDNA or gDNA derived from T cells, B-cell-depleted T cells, or PBMCs. Subjects who had been exposed to COVID-19, were actively infected with it, or had recovered from it provided the deeply sampled blood TCRbeta repertoires that made up the dataset. The repertoires were made available in a free public database intended to serve as a resource for research on the immune response to SARS-CoV-2. Samples came from the ongoing ImmuneRACE study (first 160 participants) plus 1,254 subjects from 6 global collaborators. A de-identified subject ID, COVID-19 status, age in years and sex were almost always included in the sample metadata. Where HLA class I and class II types were available, the types were taken from metadata supplied by the sample provider, not from assay-based typing. Study-wide conclusions, independent of this receptor: The amount of clinical and demographic metadata varied by source and participant and was provided uncurated.

The collaborating institutions used their own protocols to collect whole blood in K2EDTA tubes. For TCRbeta analysis, collaborator samples were shipped as frozen whole blood, as isolated PBMCs, or as DNA extracted from either sample type. The chain was built from TRBV5-4 and TRBJ1-1; the central 10 bases match TRBD1. The material sequenced was peripheral blood. The source is a man aged 25 to 45 with active or convalescent COVID-19. The CDR3 in this case is CASSLGQGARELTEAFF. The DNA sequence is given as TGTGCCAGCAGCTTGGGACAGGGGGCGCGAGAACTCACTGAAGCTTTCTTT.